The T cell receptor (beta chain) under discussion was sequenced for a study of metastatic and nonmetastatic thyroid tumors. Turning to the study itself: Blood and tumor or nodule tissue repertoires from malignant and benign thyroid patients were compared. Study-wide results and limits: In blood and tumor, TCR beta diversity was reportedly significantly higher in malignant thyroid tumors than in benign nodules.

Prior to thyroid surgery, none of the patients had received any treatment. The CDR3 spans 14 residues. With 6 bases clipped from V and 7 bases from J, the junction kept 10 bases outside the gene matches. CDR1 DFQATT and CDR2 SNEGSKA come from the germline V gene (reference sequence). Original methodology: To classify distant metastasis in papillary thyroid cancer, a model was built from CDR3 differences across clinicopathological groups. TCRdb re-clonotyped the PCR reads through MiXCR. Here the V and J calls rest on TCRdb's processing, not on the authors' analysis. The table has 45,000 to 65,000 clones, approximately 17% seen once. As concerns this clone: Antigen: not known.

This rearrangement joins TRBV20-1 to TRBJ1-5; TRBD1 aligns across 9 bases. The clonotype was recovered from a female donor with papillary thyroid cancer or a benign thyroid nodule (not recorded which). Some clones in this sample may be carry-over from other donors' samples. The source material was blood. CDR3 region: CSAPTPGTGQPQHF. As DNA, the CDR3 is TGCAGTGCACCCACGCCTGGGACAGGGCAGCCCCAGCATTTT.